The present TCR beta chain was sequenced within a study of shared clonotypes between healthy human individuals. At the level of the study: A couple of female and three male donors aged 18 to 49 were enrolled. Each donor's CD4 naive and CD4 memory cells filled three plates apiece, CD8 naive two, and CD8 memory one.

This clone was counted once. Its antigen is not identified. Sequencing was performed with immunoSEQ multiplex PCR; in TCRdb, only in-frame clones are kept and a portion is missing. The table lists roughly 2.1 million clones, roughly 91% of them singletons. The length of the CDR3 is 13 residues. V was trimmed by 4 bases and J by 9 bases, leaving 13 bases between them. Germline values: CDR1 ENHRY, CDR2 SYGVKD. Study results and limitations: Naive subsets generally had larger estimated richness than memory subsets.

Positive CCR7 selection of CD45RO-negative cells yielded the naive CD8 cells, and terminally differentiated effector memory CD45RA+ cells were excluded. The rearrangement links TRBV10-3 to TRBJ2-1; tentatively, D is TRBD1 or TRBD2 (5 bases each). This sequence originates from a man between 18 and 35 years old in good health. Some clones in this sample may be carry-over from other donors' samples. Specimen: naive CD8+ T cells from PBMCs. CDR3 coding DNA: TGTGCCATCAGTGCTATACTGGGACCTGAGCAGTTCTTC. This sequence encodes CAISAILGPEQFF.